This passage covers 21 T cell receptor beta chains from one sample sequenced in a study of cytomegalovirus exposure and HLA in healthy donors. This PCR relied on a set of 60 Vbeta primers and 13 Jbeta primers. Repertoires were generated with immunoSEQ multiplex PCR, while TCRdb's copy carries only in-frame clones and drops some. The data show 150,000 to 200,000 clones, with approximately 81% seen just once and roughly 2% held by the top ten. Sequenced material: PBMCs. These TCRs come from a woman younger than 45 in good health and CMV-seronegative.

The chain carries TRBV28 and TRBJ2-5, with a weak D call TRBD2 (6 bases). The end of the DNA fits TRBJ2-7 better, so the J call may be wrong. The germline CDR1 and CDR2 sequences are MDHEN and SYDVKM. There are 15 residues in the CDR3. CDR3 protein: CASSSAGRSSYEQYF. The CDR3 DNA is TGTGCCAGCAGCTCAGCGGGTAGGAGCTCCTACGAGCAGTACTTC.

V is TRBV6-6 and J is TRBJ1-1, with TRBD1 matching over 10 bases. J lost 6 bases, V lost 2 bases, and 6 bases had no gene match. Germline CDR1 reads MNHNY; CDR2 reads SVGAGI (reference sequence). The CDR3 runs to 15 residues. This CDR3 reads CASSYPGQGKPEAFF. For the CDR3, the DNA is TGTGCCAGCAGTTACCCGGGACAGGGGAAGCCTGAAGCTTTCTTT.

The rearrangement links TRBV9 to TRBJ2-7; 8 nucleotides line up with TRBD1. The length of the CDR3 is 15 residues. Germline lookup yields CDR1 SGDLS and CDR2 YYNGEE. J was trimmed by 2 bases and V by 4 bases; bases with no gene match: 8. Written as DNA, the CDR3 is TGTGCCAGCAGCCCTTCAGGGGGCCAGACCTACGAGCAGTACTTC. Protein product: CASSPSGGQTYEQYF. The whole variable domain, filled in from reference TRBV9 and TRBJ2-7, reads DSGVTQTPKHLITATGQRVTLRCSPRSGDLSVYWYQQSLDQGLQFLIQYYNGEERAKGNILERFSAQQFPDLHSELNLSSLELGDSALYFCASSPSGGQTYEQYFGPGTRLTVT.

The genes are TRBV27 and TRBJ2-7, with D perhaps matching TRBD2 (5 bases). V was cut by 6 bases and J by 7 bases, with 19 bases left in between. The CDR3 is 14 residues long. Germline CDR1 reads MNHEY; CDR2 reads SMNVEV (reference sequence). This CDR3 is CASSAGVTTGEQYF. CDR3 in DNA: TGTGCCAGCAGCGCAGGTGTGACTACGGGGGAGCAGTACTTC.

This chain connects TRBV7-9 to TRBJ1-1; D unclear. Trimming left V 4 bases short and J 3 bases short, with 12 bases between. Germline CDR1 and CDR2: SEHNR and FQNEAQ (reference sequence). CDR3 length: 14 residues. For the CDR3, the DNA is TGTGCCAGCAGCTACGCTTATGGGCACACTGAAGCTTTCTTT. Translated, it gives CASSYAYGHTEAFF.

The chain combines TRBV5-1 with TRBJ2-5; a weak D match, TRBD1 (6 bases). Germline V gene sequence: CDR1 SGHRS, CDR2 YFSETQ. The CDR3 length is 14 residues. V dropped 4 bases and J dropped 1 base, with 11 bases sitting between them. The CDR3 loop is CASSRTGSQETQYF. DNA for the CDR3: TGCGCCAGCAGCCGCACAGGGAGCCAAGAGACCCAGTACTTC.

CDR3 residues: CASSPTGGNIQYF. The CDR3 bases are TGTGCCAGTAGTCCTACCGGGGGGAACATTCAGTACTTC. The V and J genes are TRBV19 and TRBJ2-4, with 7 bases that match TRBD2. Unmatched junction bases numbered 5, after V lost 5 bases and J lost 7 bases. Germline CDR1 and CDR2: LNHDA and SQIVND (reference sequence). This CDR3 comprises 13 residues.

The V call is TRBV6-7, the J call TRBJ2-1; 10 bases align to TRBD2. TRBV6-7 is known as an ORF, though its function is uncertain. The CDR3 has 16 residues. The V and J ends lost 5 bases and 2 bases, in that order; junction bases with no gene match: 6. The chain's CDR3 is CASSPRLAGAYNEQFF. The CDR3, as DNA: TGTGCCAGCAGTCCCCGACTAGCGGGCGCCTACAATGAGCAGTTCTTC.

The chain links TRBV6-5 to TRBJ2-7, with D perhaps TRBD2 (6 bases). Germline V CDR1 and CDR2: MNHEY, SVGAGI. V lost 2 bases to trimming and J lost 0 bases, with 11 bases between them. The CDR3 sequence is 15 residues long. The CDR3 loop is CASSYGGSLSYEQYF. In nucleotides, the CDR3 is TGTGCCAGCAGTTACGGGGGGAGCCTCTCCTACGAGCAGTACTTC.

DNA for the CDR3: TGTGCCACCAGCCCGACAGGGGGCAATGGCTACACCTTC. Translated, it gives CATSPTGGNGYTF. V and J are TRBV15 and TRBJ1-2; 10 bases are shared with TRBD1. Losses at the gene ends were 5 bases for V and 6 bases for J; bases not matched to a gene: 3. Germline CDR1 and CDR2: LNHNV and YYDKDF (reference sequence). The CDR3 runs to 13 residues.

This chain uses TRBV4-3 with TRBJ2-5; TRBD1 matches 9 bases. J was trimmed by 5 bases and V by 1 base; bases with no gene match: 5. CDR3 length: 15 residues. Per the germline V gene, CDR1 is LGHNA and CDR2 is YSLEER. This CDR3 is CASSQGSDRGETQYF. CDR3 DNA sequence: TGCGCCAGCAGCCAAGGTTCCGACAGGGGGGAGACCCAGTACTTC.

The chain uses TRBV11-2 and TRBJ1-6; 7 nucleotides agree with TRBD1. After removal of 2 bases from V and 5 bases from J, the junction contained 9 bases not matched to a gene. Germline CDR1 SGHAT, CDR2 FQNNGV. The CDR3 runs 17 residues. The CDR3: CASSLRPRGQNNSPLHF. Here the CDR3 DNA reads TGTGCCAGCAGCTTAAGGCCCCGGGGACAGAATAATTCACCCCTCCACTTT. The entire variable domain, with the rest obtained from reference TRBV11-2 and TRBJ1-6, is as follows: EAGVAQSPRYKIIEKRQSVAFWCNPISGHATLYWYQQILGQGPKLLIQFQNNGVVDDSQLPKDRFSAERLKGVDSTLKIQPAKLEDSAVYLCASSLRPRGQNNSPLHFGNGTRLTVT.

This rearrangement joins TRBV7-2 to TRBJ1-2; D is unresolved. CDR3 length: 14 amino acids. Germline V gives CDR1 SGHTA, CDR2 FQGNSA. V lost 1 base and J lost 2, with 8 bases in between. This chain's CDR3 is CASSLEQSNYGYTF. The CDR3 DNA is TGTGCCAGCAGCTTAGAACAGTCGAACTATGGCTACACCTTC.

The rearrangement joins TRBV6-1 to TRBJ2-7; possibly TRBD2 for D (6 bases). The germline V gene has CDR1 MNHNS and CDR2 SASEGT. The ends were cut back, 2 bases at V and 0 bases at J, with 11 bases in the middle. CDR3 length: 15 residues. CDR3 loop: CASSEIGGNSYEQYF. CDR3 nucleotide sequence: TGTGCCAGCAGTGAAATTGGAGGGAACTCCTACGAGCAGTACTTC.

The CDR3 DNA is TGTGCCAGCAGCCCCGGACAGGGATTGAACGAGCAGTACTTC. It codes for CASSPGQGLNEQYF. The rearrangement joins TRBV7-2 to TRBJ2-7; 8 nucleotides match TRBD1. The ends lost 5 bases at V and 5 bases at J; junction bases unmatched: 8. CDR1 SGHTA and CDR2 FQGNSA come from the germline V gene. There are 14 residues in the CDR3.

The CDR3 sequence: CASSARYLRTDTQYF. In DNA form, the CDR3 reads TGTGCCAGCAGTGCTAGGTATCTACGCACAGATACGCAGTATTTT. The rearrangement uses TRBV2 and TRBJ2-3; D ambiguous. The ends were cut back, 4 bases at V and 1 base at J, with 12 bases in the middle. The CDR3 runs 15 residues. The germline V gene has CDR1 SNHLY and CDR2 FYNNEI.

About this clone: The same CDR3 can be traced to other DNA sequences in this sample. CDR3 sequence: CASSPREDTQYF. Written as DNA, the CDR3 is TGTGCCAGCAGCCCGCGGGAGGATACGCAGTATTTT. V is TRBV5-4 and J is TRBJ2-3; 7 nucleotides match TRBD2. The length of the CDR3 is 12 residues. CDR1 is SGHNT and CDR2 is YYREEE in the germline V gene (reference sequence). The ends lost 4 bases at V and 6 bases at J; junction bases unmatched: 2.

The chain is built from TRBV28 and TRBJ2-2, with D possibly matching TRBD1 (6 bases). Per germline, CDR1 MDHEN and CDR2 SYDVKM. The CDR3 totals 15 residues. V was cut by 7 bases and J by 0 bases, with 12 bases left in between. The CDR3, as DNA: TGTGCCAGCACCCGGGGACAAACGAACACCGGGGAGCTGTTTTTT. The encoded protein is CASTRGQTNTGELFF.

The rearrangement uses TRBV5-5 and TRBJ2-5, with no clear D. The CDR3 contains 12 residues. The germline V gene encodes CDR1 SGHKS and CDR2 YYEKEE (reference sequence). Trimming removed 4 bases from V and 4 bases from J, with 8 bases in between. CDR3 nucleotides: TGTGCCAGCAGCGCGCGAGGAGAGACCCAGTACTTC. Residues: CASSARGETQYF.

The chain carries TRBV27 and TRBJ2-3; 7 bases map to TRBD2. The germline V gene has CDR1 MNHEY and CDR2 SMNVEV (reference sequence). The CDR3 length is 16 residues. Losses at the gene ends were 4 bases for V and 6 bases for J; bases not matched to a gene: 13. The CDR3 DNA reads as TGTGCCAGCAGTTCGCTTCCGGGAGGCACAAGGGATACGCAGTATTTT. This codes for CASSSLPGGTRDTQYF.

This clone was seen a handful of times. The chain has TRBV5-4 and TRBJ2-5; TRBD1 matches 7 bases. The J segment lost 2 bases and the V segment lost 3 bases, leaving 4 bases of the junction unmatched. The length of the CDR3 is 14 residues. Germline CDR1 SGHNT, CDR2 YYREEE (reference sequence). This CDR3 reads CASSSGTAQETQYF. The CDR3 region has the DNA TGTGCCAGCAGCTCCGGGACAGCGCAAGAGACCCAGTACTTC.